Listed below are T cell receptor beta chains from one sample, sequenced in a study of cytomegalovirus exposure and HLA in healthy donors. Clones were sequenced by immunoSEQ multiplex PCR, and TCRdb holds only the in-frame ones, with some missing. Its table records roughly 100,000 clones. Sample: PBMCs. All receptors come from a man aged 35 to 55 in good health and CMV-seronegative. The CDR3 runs from the conserved cysteine through the conserved F or W.

v_call cdr3_aa
TRBV7-8 CASSLDRAYEQYF
TRBV18 CASSAGSNTEAFF
TRBV5-4 CASRSPGQGVADTQYF
TRBV5-1 CASSFTGTTEAFF
TRBV5-1 CASSLALESEAFF
TRBV19 CASSPTTYYEQYF
TRBV2 CASSGRTESSYNSPLHF
TRBV19 CASNYNTEAFF
TRBV6-5 CASSPATGASSEQYF
TRBV25-1 CASRRLYEQYF
TRBV5-1 CASSLVPGDTEAFF
TRBV4-3 CASSQDSGGNTDEQFF
TRBV5-6 CASSLTSYEQYF
TRBV7-2 CASSRLAGGVHTDTQYF
TRBV7-9 CASSFPLGQGGHGQYF
TRBV5-1 CASSWTRTGQNYEQYF
TRBV27 CASSPRDNDQPQHF
TRBV7-9 CASSPRQGAVEKLFF
TRBV6-6 CASSHRVEQYF
TRBV21-1 CASSPDIRTSGAYETQYF
TRBV10-3 CAISEPRGGTDTQYF
TRBV27 CASSSLQALAKNIQYF
TRBV14 CASSRATGRGYGYTF
TRBV7-9 CASSLRTVTDTQYF
TRBV7-9 CASSSGGAYGNTIYF
TRBV7-9 CASSPPLAGRYEQYF
TRBV6-5 CASSSRGDETEAFF
TRBV7-2 CASSHGGGTRGTDTQYF
TRBV21-1 CASSKVWTSGSATYNEQFF
TRBV9 CASSPEAGGFEAFF
TRBV7-9 CASSLGGTSGWGQETQYF
TRBV10-3 CAISPPPGGYEQYF
TRBV7-6 CASSEGTGGFDSPLHF
TRBV5-1 CASGQGAPSETQYF
TRBV11-2 CASSLTGGQDIQYF
TRBV7-2 CASSLVPQGGYEQYF
TRBV7-2 CASSLVRRADDNEQFF
TRBV4-3 CASSQVQGAASYEQYF
TRBV6-1 CASSPILRRNTEAFF
TRBV7-7 CASSPTSGASTDTQYF
TRBV19 CASSIRAEETQYF
TRBV5-4 CASSLATRSQEGYGYTF
TRBV30 CAWSVVGGRNTIYF
TRBV19 CASSATGPGELFF
TRBV9 CASSPRPPARGSPYEQYF
TRBV30 CAWSGVPWRESYNEQFF
TRBV9 CASSFTTGTANEQFF
TRBV5-1 CASSFSITNEQFF
TRBV20-1 CSARDLIAFF
TRBV30 CAWSVFRVDEQYF
TRBV5-1 CASSLWRGGVAWNTEAFF
TRBV5-1 CASSPGDSVETQYF
TRBV30 CAWSAGQGYEQYF
TRBV2 CASSELGPGGLFF
TRBV6-5 CASSLQPGANYGYTF